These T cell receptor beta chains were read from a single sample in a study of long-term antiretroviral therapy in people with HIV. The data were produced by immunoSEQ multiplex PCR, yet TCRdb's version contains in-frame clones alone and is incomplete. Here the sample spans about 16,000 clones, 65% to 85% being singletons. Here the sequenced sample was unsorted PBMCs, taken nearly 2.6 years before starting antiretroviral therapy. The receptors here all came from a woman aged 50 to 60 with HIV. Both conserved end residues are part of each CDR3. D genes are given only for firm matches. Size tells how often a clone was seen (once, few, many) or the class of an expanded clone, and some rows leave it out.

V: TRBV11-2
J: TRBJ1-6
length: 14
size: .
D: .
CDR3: CASSLVGMDSPLHF
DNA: TGTGCCAGCAGCTTAGTGGGGATGGATTCACCCCTCCACTTT

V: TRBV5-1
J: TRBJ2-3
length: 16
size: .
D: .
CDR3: CASSLVVRASTDTQYF
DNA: TGCGCCAGCAGCTTGGTCGTCAGAGCCTCCACAGATACGCAGTATTTT

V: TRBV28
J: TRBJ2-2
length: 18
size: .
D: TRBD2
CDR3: CASSWGLAGGPGTGELFF
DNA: TGTGCCAGCAGCTGGGGACTAGCGGGGGGGCCTGGCACCGGGGAGCTGTTTTTT

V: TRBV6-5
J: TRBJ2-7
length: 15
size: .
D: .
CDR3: CASSYTGELGYEQYF
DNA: TGTGCCAGCAGTTACACGGGGGAGTTAGGCTACGAGCAGTACTTC

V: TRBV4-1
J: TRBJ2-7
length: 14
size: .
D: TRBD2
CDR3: CASSQGTSVDEQYF
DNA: TGCGCCAGCAGCCAGGGTACTAGCGTAGACGAGCAGTACTTC

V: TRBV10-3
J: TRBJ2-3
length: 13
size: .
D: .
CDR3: CASRDFSTDTQYF
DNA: TGTGCCAGCCGGGACTTTAGCACAGATACGCAGTATTTT

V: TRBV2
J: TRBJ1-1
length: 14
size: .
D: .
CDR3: CASRMTVLNTEAFF
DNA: TGTGCCAGCAGGATGACAGTCTTGAACACTGAAGCTTTCTTT

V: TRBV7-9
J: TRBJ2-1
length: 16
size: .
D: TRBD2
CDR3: CASSRTSGGQYNEQFF
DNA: TGTGCCAGCAGCAGGACTAGCGGGGGCCAGTACAATGAGCAGTTCTTC

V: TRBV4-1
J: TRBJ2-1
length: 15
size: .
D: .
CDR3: CASSPIQSSYNEQFF
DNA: TGCGCCAGCAGCCCGATACAGAGCTCCTACAATGAGCAGTTCTTC

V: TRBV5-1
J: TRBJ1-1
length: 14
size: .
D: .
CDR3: CASSLGPMNTEAFF
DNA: TGCGCCAGCAGCCTGGGACCAATGAACACTGAAGCTTTCTTT

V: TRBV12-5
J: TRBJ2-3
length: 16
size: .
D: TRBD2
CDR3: CASGRGLAGALDTQYF
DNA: TGTGCTAGCGGCCGAGGACTAGCGGGGGCTTTGGATACGCAGTATTTT

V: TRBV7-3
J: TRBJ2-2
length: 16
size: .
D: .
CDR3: CASSLGIGKETGELFF
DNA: TGTGCCAGCAGCTTGGGTATAGGAAAGGAAACCGGGGAGCTGTTTTTT

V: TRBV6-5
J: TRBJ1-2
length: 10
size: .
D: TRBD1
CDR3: CATGQGGYTF
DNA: TGTGCAACGGGACAGGGCGGCTACACCTTC

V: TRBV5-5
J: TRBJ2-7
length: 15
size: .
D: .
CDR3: CASSLDAGNYYEQYF
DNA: TGTGCCAGCAGCTTGGATGCGGGCAACTACTACGAGCAGTACTTC

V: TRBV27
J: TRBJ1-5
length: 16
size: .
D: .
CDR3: CASGTAGDESNQPQHF
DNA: TGTGCCAGCGGCACAGCAGGTGACGAGAGCAATCAGCCCCAGCATTTT

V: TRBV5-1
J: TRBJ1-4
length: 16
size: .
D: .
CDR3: CASSLSRGAEGEKLFF
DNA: TGCGCCAGCAGCCTTTCCAGGGGAGCGGAAGGTGAAAAACTGTTTTTT

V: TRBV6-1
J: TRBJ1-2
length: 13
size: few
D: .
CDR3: CASSETPAGAYTF
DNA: TGTGCCAGCAGTGAGACACCCGCGGGAGCCTACACCTTC

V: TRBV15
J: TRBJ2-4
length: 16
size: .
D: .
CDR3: CATTGFKYGVKNIQYF
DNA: TGTGCCACCACGGGCTTTAAGTATGGGGTCAAAAACATTCAGTACTTC

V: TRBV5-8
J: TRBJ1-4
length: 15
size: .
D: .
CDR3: CASSHLGATNEKLFF
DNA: TGTGCCAGCAGCCACCTCGGGGCAACTAATGAAAAACTGTTTTTT

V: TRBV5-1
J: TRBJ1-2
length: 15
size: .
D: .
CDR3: CASSGTSGIGGGYTF
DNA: TGCGCCAGCAGCGGAACATCGGGAATCGGAGGCGGCTACACCTTC

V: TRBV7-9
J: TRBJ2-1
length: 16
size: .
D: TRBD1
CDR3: CASSSPFGQGYNEQFF
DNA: TGTGCCAGCAGCTCTCCTTTTGGACAGGGGTACAATGAGCAGTTCTTC

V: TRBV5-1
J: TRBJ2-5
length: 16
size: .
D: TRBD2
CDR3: CASSQGTSGGQETQYF
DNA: TGCGCCAGCAGCCAGGGGACTAGCGGGGGGCAAGAGACCCAGTACTTC

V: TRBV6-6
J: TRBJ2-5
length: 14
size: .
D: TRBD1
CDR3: CASKAQGAGETQYF
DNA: TGTGCCAGCAAAGCCCAGGGGGCAGGGGAGACCCAGTACTTC

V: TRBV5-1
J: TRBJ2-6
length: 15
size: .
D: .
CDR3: CASKVAPSGANVLTF
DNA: TGCGCCAGCAAAGTGGCCCCCTCTGGGGCCAACGTCCTGACTTTC

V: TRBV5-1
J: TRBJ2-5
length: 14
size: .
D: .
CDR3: CASSLGAPGETQYF
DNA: TGCGCCAGCAGCTTGGGGGCCCCCGGAGAGACCCAGTACTTC

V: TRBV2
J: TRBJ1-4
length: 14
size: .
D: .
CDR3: CASSWGGANEKLFF
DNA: TGTGCCAGCAGTTGGGGGGGAGCTAATGAAAAACTGTTTTTT

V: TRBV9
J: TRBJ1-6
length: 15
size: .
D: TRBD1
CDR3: CASSAGTGVNSPLHF
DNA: TGTGCCAGCAGCGCCGGGACAGGGGTGAATTCACCCCTCCACTTT

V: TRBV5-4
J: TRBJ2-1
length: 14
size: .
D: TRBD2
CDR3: CASSLGDGGTNTLF
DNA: TGTGCCAGCAGCTTGGGGGACGGGGGGACGAACACACTCTTC

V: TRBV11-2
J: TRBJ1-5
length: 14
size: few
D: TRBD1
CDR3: CASSPGTEYWPQHF
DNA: TGTGCCAGCAGCCCCGGGACAGAGTATTGGCCCCAGCATTTT

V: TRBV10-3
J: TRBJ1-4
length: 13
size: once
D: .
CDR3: CAISGGTNEKLFF
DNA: TGTGCCATCAGTGGGGGGACTAATGAAAAACTGTTTTTT

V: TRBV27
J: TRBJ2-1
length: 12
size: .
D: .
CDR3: CASSLSGNEQFF
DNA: TGTGCCAGCAGTTTATCTGGCAATGAGCAGTTCTTC